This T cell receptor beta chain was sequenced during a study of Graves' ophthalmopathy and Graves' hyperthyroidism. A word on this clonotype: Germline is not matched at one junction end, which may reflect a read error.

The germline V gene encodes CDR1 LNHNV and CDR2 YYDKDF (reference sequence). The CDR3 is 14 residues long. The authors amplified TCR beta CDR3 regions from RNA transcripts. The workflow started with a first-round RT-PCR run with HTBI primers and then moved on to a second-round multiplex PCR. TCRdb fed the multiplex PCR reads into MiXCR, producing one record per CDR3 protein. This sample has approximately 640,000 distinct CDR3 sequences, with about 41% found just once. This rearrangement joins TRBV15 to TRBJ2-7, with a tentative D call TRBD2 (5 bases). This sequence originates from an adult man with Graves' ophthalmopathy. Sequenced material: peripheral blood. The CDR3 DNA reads TGTGCCAGCAGCCGAGAGGAGGACCTCTCCGAGCAGTACTTC. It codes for CASSREEDLSEQYF.